This T cell receptor beta chain was obtained from a study of technical replicates of blood from a few donors. Germline values: CDR1 MGHRA, CDR2 YSYEKL. The CDR3 runs 14 residues. Trimming shortened V by 2 bases and J by 9 bases, and 14 bases separated the two germline ends. Measured with immunoSEQ multiplex PCR; TCRdb has only the in-frame clones, and not every one. The sample contains 55,000 to 75,000 clones, approximately 94% of which appear only once. Sequencing was carried out using PBMCs. The sequence derives from a human donor in good health. Some clones in this sample may be carry-over from other donors' samples. V usage is TRBV4-1 and J usage is TRBJ1-3; no reliable D call. The CDR3 DNA follows: TGCGCCAGCAGCCAAATTATCAACGCGGGCACCATATATTTT. It codes for CASSQIINAGTIYF.